Presented here are 25 T cell receptor beta chains from one specimen sequenced in a study of control samples from healthy donors and cancer patients. The assay was immunoSEQ multiplex PCR, and TCRdb's table has in-frame clones only and misses some. The top ten hold 40% of the sample, which has 90,000 to 150,000 clones, approximately 88% seen once. Sample: blood. The receptors originated from a man over 45 in good health.

This chain links TRBV11-3 with TRBJ2-7; D tentatively fits TRBD1 or TRBD2 (5 bases each). Trimming pared 0 bases from V and 3 bases from J, leaving 6 bases between. CDR1 and CDR2 from the germline V gene are SGHNT and YENEEA. This CDR3 spans 13 amino acids. The CDR3 sequence is CASSLDGGYEQYF. Here the CDR3 DNA reads TGTGCCAGCAGCTTAGATGGGGGCTACGAGCAGTACTTC.

In this sample, this clone turned up a few times. CDR3 sequence (DNA): TGTGCCAGCAGTTACGGGGGTCTTTACGGTCAGCCCCAGCATTTT. The encoded protein is CASSYGGLYGQPQHF. The V call is TRBV6-2 or TRBV6-3, the J call TRBJ1-5, with D possibly being TRBD1 (5 bases). Germline V gives CDR1 MNHEY, CDR2 SVGEGT. The V and J ends lost 2 bases and 6 bases respectively, with 14 bases between them. CDR3 size: 15 residues.

The rearrangement uses TRBV27 and TRBJ1-2; 8 bases fit TRBD1. The J segment lost 4 bases and the V segment lost 4 bases, leaving 2 bases of the junction unmatched. In germline, CDR1 is MNHEY, CDR2 SMNVEV (reference sequence). CDR3 length: 13 residues. The DNA of the CDR3 is TGTGCCAGCAGTTCAGGACAGGGCTATGGCTACACCTTC. It translates to CASSSGQGYGYTF.

CDR3 DNA: TGTGCCAGCTCACGGGGACTAGCGTCACAAGAGACCCAGTACTTC. Translation: CASSRGLASQETQYF. The chain combines TRBV18 with TRBJ2-5, with 10 bases identical to TRBD2. Germline trimming cut 4 bases from V and 2 bases from J; bases unmatched to any gene: 4. The CDR3 runs 15 residues. The germline CDR1 and CDR2 sequences are KGHSH and LQKENI.

The V gene is TRBV9, the J gene TRBJ2-1; 12 bases are shared with TRBD2. CDR3 length: 17 amino acids. Trimming removed 0 bases from V and 4 bases from J; junction bases left unmatched: 5. Germline-derived CDR1 and CDR2 are SGDLS and YYNGEE. The CDR3 DNA follows: TGTGCCAGCAGCGTAGCTCCACTAGCGGGGGGATACAATGAGCAGTTCTTC. As protein: CASSVAPLAGGYNEQFF.

The rearrangement joins TRBV14 to TRBJ1-1; no clear D gene. Per germline, CDR1 SGHDN and CDR2 FVKESK. V was shortened by 0 bases and J by 1 base, with 12 bases between the two germline ends. CDR3 length equals 16 residues. CDR3: CASSQDVGLGNTEAFF. Here the CDR3 DNA reads TGTGCCAGCAGCCAAGATGTAGGGTTGGGGAACACTGAAGCTTTCTTT.

The chain links TRBV19 to TRBJ2-1; 8 positions agree with TRBD2. The trim removed 7 bases at V and 2 bases at J, leaving 1 base unmatched. The germline gives CDR1 LNHDA, CDR2 SQIVND (reference sequence). There are 13 residues in the CDR3. The CDR3 nucleotides read TGTGCCAGTAACGGGGGGGCCTACAATGAGCAGTTCTTC. It is translated as CASNGGAYNEQFF.

The chain couples TRBV29-1 to TRBJ2-5; D remains unclear. The CDR3 has 14 residues. Looked up from germline, CDR1 is SQVTM and CDR2 is ANQGSEA. Trimming removed 8 bases from V and 0 bases from J, with 16 bases in between. The CDR3 sequence is CSLGPSPYQETQYF. The CDR3 DNA follows: TGCAGCCTTGGGCCCTCACCGTACCAAGAGACCCAGTACTTC. The whole variable domain, remainder taken from reference TRBV29-1 and TRBJ2-5, is SAVISQKPSRDICQRGTSLTIQCQVDSQVTMMFWYRQQPGQSLTLIATANQGSEATYESGFVIDKFPISRPNLTFSTLTVSNMSPEDSSIYLCSLGPSPYQETQYFGPGTRLLVL.

This clone was counted between two and nine times. The V call is TRBV7-2, the J call TRBJ1-2; D perhaps matches TRBD1 (5 bases). CDR1 SGHTA and CDR2 FQGNSA come from the germline V gene. V was shortened by 0 bases and J by 7 bases, with 15 bases between the two germline ends. The CDR3 runs to 15 residues. The CDR3 DNA reads as TGTGCCAGCAGCTTAGCTGGGGGGTCCCTCAGTGGCTACACCTTC. Translation gives CASSLAGGSLSGYTF.

This chain uses TRBV6-5 with TRBJ1-1; D uncertain. The V gene lost 9 bases and the J gene lost 3 bases, with 5 bases spanning the gap. The germline V gene encodes CDR1 MNHEY and CDR2 SVGAGI. The CDR3 has 10 amino acids. The CDR3 nucleotides read TGTGCCAGTGGGGACACTGAAGCTTTCTTT. As protein: CASGDTEAFF.

The V call is TRBV7-2, the J call TRBJ2-1; D is tentatively TRBD1 or TRBD2 (6 bases each). Germline CDR1 is SGHTA and CDR2 is FQGNSA. The CDR3 contains 16 residues. The V and J ends lost 6 bases and 4 bases respectively, with 19 bases between them. CDR3 nucleotide sequence: TGTGCCAGCAGGACGGTTCCGGGGGCCCTTTACAATGAGCAGTTCTTC. It is translated as CASRTVPGALYNEQFF.

V and J are TRBV21-1 and TRBJ2-5; TRBD2 is taken as the D call from the table, unchecked against the DNA. TRBV21-1 is recorded as a pseudogene. The CDR3 totals 15 residues. The CDR3 DNA sequence: TGTGCCAGCAGCCCCCGGGAGCTGGATCAAGAGACCCAGTACTTC. Translated, it gives CASSPRELDQETQYF.

CDR3 amino acids: CASSPPVRRLAGGEQYF. The CDR3 nucleotides are TGTGCCAGCTCACCACCGGTCAGGAGGCTAGCGGGGGGCGAGCAGTACTTC. The chain has TRBV18 and TRBJ2-7, with TRBD2 identical over 11 bases. This CDR3 has 17 amino acids. The V gene end was trimmed by 0 bases and the J gene end by 6 bases; junction bases not matched to a gene: 10. Germline lookup yields CDR1 KGHSH and CDR2 LQKENI.

This chain connects TRBV20-1 to TRBJ1-5, with D possibly matching TRBD1 (5 bases). Trimming cost V 3 bases and J 6 bases, with 12 bases left between them. The CDR3 contains 13 residues. The germline V gene encodes CDR1 DFQATT and CDR2 SNEGSKA (reference sequence). CDR3 coding DNA: TGCAGTGCTAGTGAGGGGACCTTTCAGCCCCAGCATTTT. Amino acid sequence: CSASEGTFQPQHF.

V and J are TRBV19 and TRBJ2-6; 10 bases map to TRBD1. Per the germline V gene, CDR1 is LNHDA and CDR2 is SQIVND (reference sequence). The CDR3 is 17 residues long. V dropped 1 base and J dropped 2; count of bases not matched to a gene: 2. Here the CDR3 DNA reads TGTGCCAGTAGTATAGGACAGGGGGCAGCTGGGGCCAACGTCCTGACTTTC. Protein product: CASSIGQGAAGANVLTF.

V gene TRBV3-1 (or the pseudogene TRBV3-2) combines with J gene TRBJ1-5, with D uncertain. Germline V gives CDR1 LGHDT, CDR2 YNNKEL (reference sequence). Trimming left V 4 bases short and J 1 base short, with 8 bases between. The CDR3 has 14 amino acids. CDR3 amino acids: CASSPRSSNQPQHF. CDR3 DNA sequence: TGTGCCAGCAGCCCCCGATCAAGCAATCAGCCCCAGCATTTT.

This chain joins TRBV19 and TRBJ1-3; D remains unclear. Trimming cost V 5 bases and J 0 bases, with 20 bases left between them. CDR3 length: 18 residues. CDR1 is LNHDA and CDR2 is SQIVND in the germline V gene (reference sequence). CDR3 residues: CASSLRPQSPSSGNTIYF. Here the CDR3 DNA reads TGTGCCAGTAGTCTCCGGCCGCAGTCCCCTTCCTCTGGAAACACCATATATTTT.

A single count supports this clone. This chain uses TRBV30 with TRBJ1-1; the match to TRBD1 covers 7 bases. This CDR3 is 13 amino acids long. Germline values: CDR1 GTSNPN, CDR2 SVGIG (reference sequence). Unmatched junction bases numbered 7, after V lost 7 bases and J lost 2 bases. CDR3 protein: CASLTGINTEAFF. The CDR3 nucleotides read TGTGCCTCTCTGACAGGGATAAACACTGAAGCTTTCTTT.

The chain couples TRBV27 to TRBJ1-2; no reliable D call. The CDR3 has 13 amino acids. Germline CDR1 and CDR2: MNHEY and SMNVEV (reference sequence). The germline V and J ends were trimmed by 5 bases and 1 base, with 8 bases remaining between them. This CDR3 reads CASSPQINYGYTF. The CDR3 DNA reads TGTGCCAGCAGTCCACAGATTAACTATGGCTACACCTTC.

This rearrangement joins TRBV4-2 to TRBJ2-1, with D perhaps matching TRBD2 (6 bases). The V gene's germline CDR1 is LGHNA and CDR2 YNFKEQ. CDR3 length: 16 residues. Trimming cost V 0 bases and J 0 bases, with 9 bases left between them. The CDR3 coding sequence is TGTGCCAGCAGCCAAGATTGGGGGGTCTCCTACAATGAGCAGTTCTTC. Its translation is CASSQDWGVSYNEQFF.

J is TRBJ1-2 and V is TRBV6-5; D not certain. Germline V gene data show CDR1 as MNHEY and CDR2 as SVGAGI. Trimming removed 5 bases at V and 5 bases at J, with 9 bases between. This CDR3 spans 12 amino acids. CDR3 coding DNA: TGTGCCAGCAGTCTCGACGTTTATGGCTACACCTTC. It codes for CASSLDVYGYTF.

This chain uses TRBV24-1 with TRBJ1-5; TRBD1 agrees at 8 bases. V shed 4 bases, J shed 0 bases, and the junction held 13 bases outside the gene matches. CDR1 is KGHDR, CDR2 SFDVKD, per germline. CDR3 length equals 19 residues. DNA of the CDR3: TGTGCCACCAGTGACCCCGGACAGGGTCACAGCTTTAGCAATCAGCCCCAGCATTTT. Translating it yields CATSDPGQGHSFSNQPQHF.

The V call is TRBV5-1, the J call TRBJ1-4; TRBD1 might be the D (5 bases). V was cut by 3 bases and J by 0 bases, with 9 bases left in between. Germline values: CDR1 SGHRS, CDR2 YFSETQ. The CDR3 loop spans 15 amino acids. In DNA form, the CDR3 reads TGCGCCAGCAGCTGGGACTTAGCAACTAATGAAAAACTGTTTTTT. Its translation is CASSWDLATNEKLFF.

The chain employs TRBV29-1 and TRBJ2-7; weak D call: TRBD1 (6 bases). The CDR3 spans 14 residues. The V and J ends lost 4 bases and 2 bases respectively, with 15 bases between them. CDR1 and CDR2 (germline): SQVTM, ANQGSEA. In nucleotides, the CDR3 is TGCAGCGTTGTAGGGACAATAGACCCCTACGAGCAGTACTTC. It is translated as CSVVGTIDPYEQYF.

As regards this clone: Other DNA sequences of this sample code for an identical CDR3. The chain recombines TRBV19 with TRBJ1-2; D remains ambiguous. The length of the CDR3 is 13 residues. The V gene's germline CDR1 is LNHDA and CDR2 SQIVND (reference sequence). Deletions cut 3 bases from V and 2 bases from J, with 7 bases between. The CDR3 coding sequence is TGTGCCAGTAGTATCAGCAGAAACTATGGCTACACCTTC. Translating it yields CASSISRNYGYTF.